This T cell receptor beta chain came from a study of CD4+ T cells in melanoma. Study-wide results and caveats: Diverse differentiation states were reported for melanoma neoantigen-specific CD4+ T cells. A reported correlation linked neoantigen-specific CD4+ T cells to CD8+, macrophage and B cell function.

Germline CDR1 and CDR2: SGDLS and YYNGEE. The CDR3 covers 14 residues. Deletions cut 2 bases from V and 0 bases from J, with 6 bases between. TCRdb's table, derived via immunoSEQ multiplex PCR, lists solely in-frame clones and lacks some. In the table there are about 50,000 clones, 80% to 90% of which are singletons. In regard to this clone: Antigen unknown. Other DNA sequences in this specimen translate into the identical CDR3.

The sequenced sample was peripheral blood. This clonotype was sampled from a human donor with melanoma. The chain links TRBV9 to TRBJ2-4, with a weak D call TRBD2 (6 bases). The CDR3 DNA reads TGTGCCAGCAGCGTGGGACTAGCCAAAAACATTCAGTACTTC. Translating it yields CASSVGLAKNIQYF. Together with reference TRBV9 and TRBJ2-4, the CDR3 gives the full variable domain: DSGVTQTPKHLITATGQRVTLRCSPRSGDLSVYWYQQSLDQGLQFLIQYYNGEERAKGNILERFSAQQFPDLHSELNLSSLELGDSALYFCASSVGLAKNIQYFGAGTRLSVL.